Listed here are 15 T cell receptor beta chains from one sample, sequenced in a study of CD8+ T cells in alopecia areata. Treatment specified: oral pan-JAK inhibitor, 5-10 mg twice daily. Investigators isolated RNA and reverse transcribed it into cDNA to act as the sequencing template. Assay used: immunoSEQ multiplex PCR; TCRdb lists only in-frame clones, some missing. The sample contains roughly 110,000 clones, 80% to 85% of which appear only once. This sample comprised CD8+ T cells sorted from blood, obtained at week 24, from a patient treated with tofacitinib. The source of these receptors is a human donor with alopecia areata.

The sample holds one count of this clone. V usage is TRBV6-6 and J usage is TRBJ2-5; D not certain. The CDR3 runs to 15 residues. Germline V gives CDR1 MNHNY, CDR2 SVGAGI (reference sequence). The ends were cut back, 0 bases at V and 2 bases at J, with 10 bases in the middle. The CDR3 DNA sequence: TGTGCCAGCAGTTACTCGGGATGGAGACAAGAGACCCAGTACTTC. It codes for CASSYSGWRQETQYF.

This clone was counted a few times. This chain joins TRBV7-9 and TRBJ1-2; weak D call: TRBD1 (5 bases). In germline, CDR1 is SEHNR, CDR2 FQNEAQ (reference sequence). The V and J ends lost 1 base and 3 bases respectively, with 12 bases between them. This CDR3 has 15 amino acids. In DNA, the CDR3 is TGTGCCAGCAGCTTAGACCAGGGATCGCACTATGGCTACACCTTC. Translating it yields CASSLDQGSHYGYTF.

The J gene is TRBJ2-7, the V gene TRBV7-8; D may be TRBD1 or TRBD2 (5 bases each). The germline V and J ends were trimmed by 2 bases and 3 bases, with 14 bases remaining between them. Germline V gives CDR1 SGHVS, CDR2 FQNEAQ. The CDR3 is 15 residues long. CDR3 residues: CASSLRQDTSYEQYF. For the CDR3, the DNA is TGTGCCAGCAGCTTACGCCAGGACACTAGCTACGAGCAGTACTTC.

The rearrangement links TRBV7-8 to TRBJ2-7; 7 bases agree with TRBD1. This CDR3 region has 13 residues. V dropped 5 bases and J dropped 7; count of bases not matched to a gene: 8. Germline V gene data show CDR1 as SGHVS and CDR2 as FQNEAQ. CDR3 sequence reads: CASSLTQGREQYF. The CDR3 DNA reads TGTGCCAGCAGCCTGACACAGGGGCGGGAGCAGTACTTC.

The V and J genes are TRBV7-8 and TRBJ2-3, with 7 nucleotides matching TRBD2. CDR3 size: 16 residues. V shed 4 bases and J 6 bases; nucleotides not matched to a gene: 13. The germline V gene encodes CDR1 SGHVS and CDR2 FQNEAQ. CDR3 in DNA: TGTGCCAGCAGCTCCCTGCGGGGGACCTCCACGGATACGCAGTATTTT. It yields the protein CASSSLRGTSTDTQYF.

This clone was seen more than once but under ten times. This chain links TRBV5-5 with TRBJ1-6; D gene uncertain. This CDR3 is built from 12 residues. V was trimmed by 3 bases and J by 5 bases, leaving 3 bases between them. Germline CDR1 reads SGHKS; CDR2 reads YYEKEE (reference sequence). The CDR3 DNA sequence: TGTGCCAGCAGCTCAGATAATTCACCCCTCCACTTT. Protein sequence: CASSSDNSPLHF. Supplemented by reference TRBV5-5 and TRBJ1-6, the full variable domain reads DAGVTQSPTHLIKTRGQQVTLRCSPISGHKSVSWYQQVLGQGPQFIFQYYEKEERGRGNFPDRFSARQFPNYSSELNVNALLLGDSALYLCASSSDNSPLHFGNGTRLTVT.

The chain combines TRBV4-1 with TRBJ1-1, with D unclear. From germline, CDR1 is MGHRA and CDR2 YSYEKL. The CDR3 is 14 amino acids. V shed 4 bases and J shed 0 bases, with 9 bases lying between them. CDR3 amino acids: CASSPVNMNTEAFF. DNA of the CDR3: TGCGCCAGCAGCCCAGTGAATATGAACACTGAAGCTTTCTTT.

J is TRBJ2-3 and V is TRBV2; TRBD2 matches at 8 bases. The CDR3 is 15 amino acids. Germline loops: CDR1 SNHLY, CDR2 FYNNEI. V shed 3 bases and J 1 base; nucleotides not matched to a gene: 3. CDR3 amino acids: CASSDKRGRTDTQYF. The CDR3 DNA is TGTGCCAGCAGTGACAAGCGGGGGCGCACAGATACGCAGTATTTT.

V and J are TRBV9 and TRBJ1-2, with D uncertain. With 3 bases removed from V and 14 bases from J, the gap between germline ends came to 14 bases. Germline-derived CDR1 and CDR2 are SGDLS and YYNGEE. The CDR3 length is 11 residues. CDR3 in amino acids: CASSASTAKTF. CDR3 coding DNA: TGTGCCAGCAGCGCGAGCACGGCTAAGACCTTC.

CDR3 in amino acids: CSLGPRNTEAFF. The CDR3 DNA is TGCAGCCTAGGGCCCCGGAACACTGAAGCTTTCTTT. This rearrangement joins TRBV29-1 to TRBJ1-1; no reliable D call. Trimming pared 8 bases from V and 1 base from J, leaving 11 bases between. CDR3 size: 12 residues. Germline loops: CDR1 SQVTM, CDR2 ANQGSEA.

This chain connects TRBV5-6 to TRBJ1-2; 8 bases are a match to TRBD1. V lost 4 bases, J lost 7 bases, and 12 bases stayed unmatched. There are 15 residues in the CDR3. Germline CDR1 SGHDT, CDR2 YYEEEE. The CDR3 DNA follows: TGTGCCAGCAGCCCACAGGGGGTCTTCTATCGTGGCTACACCTTC. Translating gives CASSPQGVFYRGYTF.

This chain links TRBV7-9 with TRBJ2-1; D unclear. Germline CDR1 and CDR2: SEHNR and FQNEAQ (reference sequence). The CDR3 has 13 residues. The V end was cut by 4 bases, the J end by 4 bases, with 8 bases between. Here the CDR3 reads CASSSPGYNEQFF. The CDR3 coding sequence is TGTGCCAGCAGCTCCCCAGGATACAATGAGCAGTTCTTC.

The chain employs TRBV2 and TRBJ2-7; the D call may be TRBD1 or TRBD2 (5 bases each). V gave up 8 bases and J gave up 0 bases, with 5 bases separating them. This CDR3 is built from 11 residues. Germline V lookup: CDR1 SNHLY, CDR2 FYNNEI. CDR3 protein: CASGTSYEQYF. The CDR3 DNA sequence: TGTGCCAGCGGGACCTCCTACGAGCAGTACTTC. The full variable domain, its missing parts supplied by reference TRBV2 and TRBJ2-7, is EPEVTQTPSHQVTQMGQEVILRCVPISNHLYFYWYRQILGQKVEFLVSFYNNEISEKSEIFDDQFSVERPDGSNFTLKIRSTKLEDSAMYFCASGTSYEQYFGPGTRLTVT.

This sequence joins TRBV7-9 and TRBJ1-1; D gene unclear. The CDR3 is 11 amino acids. V was cut by 6 bases and J by 4 bases, with 6 bases left in between. CDR1 and CDR2 (germline): SEHNR, FQNEAQ (reference sequence). The CDR3 coding sequence is TGTGCCAGCAGTCCCTTCACTGAAGCTTTCTTT. The encoded protein is CASSPFTEAFF.

The chain couples TRBV7-9 to TRBJ1-6; TRBD1 aligns across 9 bases. The V segment lost 8 bases and the J segment 9 bases; nucleotides outside the gene matches: 8. CDR3 length: 14 amino acids. Germline V gene data show CDR1 as SEHNR and CDR2 as FQNEAQ (reference sequence). The CDR3 coding sequence is TGTGCCAGCCGTACCGGGACAGGGCGTTCACCCCTCCACTTT. As protein: CASRTGTGRSPLHF.